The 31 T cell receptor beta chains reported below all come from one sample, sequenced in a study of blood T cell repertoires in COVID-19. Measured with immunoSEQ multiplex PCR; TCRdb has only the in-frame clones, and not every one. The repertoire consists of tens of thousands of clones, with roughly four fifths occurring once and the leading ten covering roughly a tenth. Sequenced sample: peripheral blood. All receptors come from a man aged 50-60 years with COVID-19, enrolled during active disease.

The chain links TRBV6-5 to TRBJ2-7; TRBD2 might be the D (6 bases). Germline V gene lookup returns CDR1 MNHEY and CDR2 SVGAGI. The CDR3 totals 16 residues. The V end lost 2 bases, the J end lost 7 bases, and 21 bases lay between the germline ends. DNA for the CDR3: TGTGCCAGCAGTTACGGGGGGTCCACCTTACCCCGGGAGCAGTACTTC. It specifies CASSYGGSTLPREQYF.

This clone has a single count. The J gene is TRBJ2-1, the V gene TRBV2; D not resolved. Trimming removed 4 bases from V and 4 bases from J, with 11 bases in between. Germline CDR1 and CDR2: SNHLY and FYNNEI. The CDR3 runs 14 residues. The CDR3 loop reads CASSGIARYNEQFF. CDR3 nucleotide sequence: TGTGCCAGCAGTGGGATAGCCCGGTACAATGAGCAGTTCTTC.

The CDR3: CASSRAGQGGNQPQHF. The CDR3 DNA follows: TGTGCCAGCAGCCGCGCGGGACAGGGGGGCAATCAGCCCCAGCATTTT. The rearrangement uses TRBV16 and TRBJ1-5; 11 bases map to TRBD1. The length of the CDR3 is 16 residues. The V segment lost 4 bases and the J segment 2 bases; nucleotides outside the gene matches: 4. CDR1 and CDR2 (germline): KGHSY, FQNENV.

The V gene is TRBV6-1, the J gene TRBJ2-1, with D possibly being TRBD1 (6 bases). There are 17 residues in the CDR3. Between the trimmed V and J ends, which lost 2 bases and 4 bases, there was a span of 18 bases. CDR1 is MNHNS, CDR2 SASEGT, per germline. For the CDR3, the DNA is TGTGCCAGCAGTGAAATTACAGGGAGTACGAAATACAATGAGCAGTTCTTC. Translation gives CASSEITGSTKYNEQFF.

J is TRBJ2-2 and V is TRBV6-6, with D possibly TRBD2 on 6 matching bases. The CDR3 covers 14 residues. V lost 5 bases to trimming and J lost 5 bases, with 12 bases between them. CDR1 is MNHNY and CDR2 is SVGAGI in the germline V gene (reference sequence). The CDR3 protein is CASSTGTYTGELFF. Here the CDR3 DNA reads TGTGCCAGCAGTACGGGGACTTATACCGGGGAGCTGTTTTTT.

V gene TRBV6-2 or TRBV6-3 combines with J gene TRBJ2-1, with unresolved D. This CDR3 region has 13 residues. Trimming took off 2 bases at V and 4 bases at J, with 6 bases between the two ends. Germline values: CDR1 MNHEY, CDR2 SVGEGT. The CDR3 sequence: CASSYADYNEQFF. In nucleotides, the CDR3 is TGTGCCAGCAGTTACGCGGATTACAATGAGCAGTTCTTC.

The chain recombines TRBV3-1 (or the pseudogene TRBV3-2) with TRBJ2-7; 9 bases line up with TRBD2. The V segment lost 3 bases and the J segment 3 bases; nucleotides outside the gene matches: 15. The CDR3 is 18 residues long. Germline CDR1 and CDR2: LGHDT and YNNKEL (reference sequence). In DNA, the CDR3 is TGTGCCAGCAGCCATTCCGTTGGGCGGGAGGGGTTTGGCTACGAGCAGTACTTC. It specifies CASSHSVGREGFGYEQYF.

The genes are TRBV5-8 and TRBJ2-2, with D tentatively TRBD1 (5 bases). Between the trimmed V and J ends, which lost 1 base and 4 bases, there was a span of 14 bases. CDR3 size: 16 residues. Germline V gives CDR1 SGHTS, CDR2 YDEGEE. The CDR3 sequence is CASSLSWGSGTGELFF. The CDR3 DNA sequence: TGTGCCAGCAGCTTGAGCTGGGGCAGTGGCACCGGGGAGCTGTTTTTT. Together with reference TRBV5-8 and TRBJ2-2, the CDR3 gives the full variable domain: EAGVTQSPTHLIKTRGQQATLRCSPISGHTSVYWYQQALGLGLQFLLWYDEGEERNRGNFPPRFSGRQFPNYSSELNVNALELEDSALYLCASSLSWGSGTGELFFGEGSRLTVL.

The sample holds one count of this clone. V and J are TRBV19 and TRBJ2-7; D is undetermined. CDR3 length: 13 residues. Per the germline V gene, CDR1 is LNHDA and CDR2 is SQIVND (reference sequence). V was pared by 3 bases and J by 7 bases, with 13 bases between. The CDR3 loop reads CASSIVRAGEQYF. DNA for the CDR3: TGTGCCAGTAGTATCGTACGCGCCGGTGAGCAGTACTTC.

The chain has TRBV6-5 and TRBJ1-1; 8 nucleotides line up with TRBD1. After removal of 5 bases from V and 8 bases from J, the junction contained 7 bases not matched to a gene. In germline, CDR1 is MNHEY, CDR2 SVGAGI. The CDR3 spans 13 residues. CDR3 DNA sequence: TGTGCCAGCAGTCGGACAGGGAGGTCAGAAGCTTTCTTT. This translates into CASSRTGRSEAFF.

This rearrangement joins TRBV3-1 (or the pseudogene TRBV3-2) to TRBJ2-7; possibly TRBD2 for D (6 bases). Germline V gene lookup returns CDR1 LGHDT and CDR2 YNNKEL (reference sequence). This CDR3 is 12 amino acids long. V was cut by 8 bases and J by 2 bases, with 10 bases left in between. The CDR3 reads CASGGRTYEQYF. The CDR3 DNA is TGTGCCAGCGGAGGGCGTACCTACGAGCAGTACTTC.

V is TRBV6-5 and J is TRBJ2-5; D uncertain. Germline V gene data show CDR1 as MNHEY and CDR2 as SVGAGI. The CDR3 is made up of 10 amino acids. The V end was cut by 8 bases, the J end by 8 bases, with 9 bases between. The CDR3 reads CASRSLTQYF. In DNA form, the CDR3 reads TGTGCCAGCCGTTCTTTAACCCAGTACTTC.

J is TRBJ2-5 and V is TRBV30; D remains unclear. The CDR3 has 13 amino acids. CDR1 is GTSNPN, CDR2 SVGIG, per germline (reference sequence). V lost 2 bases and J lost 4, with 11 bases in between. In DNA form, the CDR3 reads TGTGCCTGGAGTCCCGGTCTTCCAGAGACCCAGTACTTC. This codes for CAWSPGLPETQYF.

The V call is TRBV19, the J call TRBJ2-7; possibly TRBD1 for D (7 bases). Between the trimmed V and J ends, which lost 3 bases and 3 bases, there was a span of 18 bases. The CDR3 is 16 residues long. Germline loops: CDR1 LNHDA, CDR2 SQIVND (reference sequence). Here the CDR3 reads CASSMGGAGTDYEQYF. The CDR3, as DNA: TGTGCCAGTAGTATGGGAGGCGCCGGGACAGACTACGAGCAGTACTTC.

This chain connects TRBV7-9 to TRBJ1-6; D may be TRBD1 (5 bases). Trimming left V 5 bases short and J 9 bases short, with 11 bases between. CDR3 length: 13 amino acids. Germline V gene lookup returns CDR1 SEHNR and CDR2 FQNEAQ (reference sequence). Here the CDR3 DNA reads TGTGCCAGCAGCCCCGTTCAGGGTTCACCCCTCCACTTT. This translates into CASSPVQGSPLHF.

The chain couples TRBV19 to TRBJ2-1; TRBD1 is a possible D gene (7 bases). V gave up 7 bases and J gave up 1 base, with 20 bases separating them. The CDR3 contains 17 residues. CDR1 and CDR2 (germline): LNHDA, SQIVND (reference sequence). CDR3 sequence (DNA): TGTGCCAGTATCGGGAGAGGAGGGGGCGAATCCTACAATGAGCAGTTCTTC. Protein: CASIGRGGGESYNEQFF.

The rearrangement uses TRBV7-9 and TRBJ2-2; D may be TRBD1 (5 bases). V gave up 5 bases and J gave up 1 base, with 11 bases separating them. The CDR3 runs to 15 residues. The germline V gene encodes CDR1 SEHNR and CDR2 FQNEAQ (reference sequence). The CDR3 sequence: CASSPGQVNTGELFF. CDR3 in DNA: TGTGCCAGCAGCCCTGGACAAGTGAACACCGGGGAGCTGTTTTTT.

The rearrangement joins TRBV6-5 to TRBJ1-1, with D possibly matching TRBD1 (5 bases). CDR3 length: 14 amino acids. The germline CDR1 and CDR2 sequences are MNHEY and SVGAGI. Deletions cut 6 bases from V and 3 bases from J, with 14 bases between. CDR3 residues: CASRREGRHTEAFF. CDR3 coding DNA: TGTGCCAGCAGACGAGAGGGGAGGCACACTGAAGCTTTCTTT.

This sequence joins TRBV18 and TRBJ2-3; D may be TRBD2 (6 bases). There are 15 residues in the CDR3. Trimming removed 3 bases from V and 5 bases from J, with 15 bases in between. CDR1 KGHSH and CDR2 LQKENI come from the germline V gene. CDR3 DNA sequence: TGTGCCAGCTCACCCTTAGCGGATCCGATAGATACGCAGTATTTT. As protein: CASSPLADPIDTQYF.

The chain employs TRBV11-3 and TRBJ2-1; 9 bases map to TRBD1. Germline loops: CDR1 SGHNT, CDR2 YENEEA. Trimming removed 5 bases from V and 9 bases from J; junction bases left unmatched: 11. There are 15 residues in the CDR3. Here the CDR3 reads CASSPGQGLGREQFF. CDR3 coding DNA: TGTGCCAGCAGCCCGGGACAGGGCCTTGGGCGTGAGCAGTTCTTC.

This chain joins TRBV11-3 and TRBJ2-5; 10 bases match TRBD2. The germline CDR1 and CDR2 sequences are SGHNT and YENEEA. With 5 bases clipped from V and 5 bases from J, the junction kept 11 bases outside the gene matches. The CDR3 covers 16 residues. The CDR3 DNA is TGTGCCAGCAGCCTACGTGCTAGCGGGAGTGTTGAGACCCAGTACTTC. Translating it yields CASSLRASGSVETQYF.

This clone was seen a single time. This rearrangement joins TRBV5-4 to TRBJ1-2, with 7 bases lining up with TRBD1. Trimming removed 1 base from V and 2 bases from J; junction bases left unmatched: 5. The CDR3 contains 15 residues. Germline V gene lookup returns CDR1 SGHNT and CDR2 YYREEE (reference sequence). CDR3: CASSLMRDRNYGYTF. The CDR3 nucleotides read TGTGCCAGCAGCTTGATGCGGGACAGAAACTATGGCTACACCTTC.

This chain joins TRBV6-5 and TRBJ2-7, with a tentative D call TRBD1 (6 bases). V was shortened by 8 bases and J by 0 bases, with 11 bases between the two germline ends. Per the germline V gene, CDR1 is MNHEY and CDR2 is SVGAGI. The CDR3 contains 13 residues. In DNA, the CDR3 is TGTGCCAGCTCGCGAGGGGGCTCCTACGAGCAGTACTTC. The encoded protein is CASSRGGSYEQYF.

CDR3 sequence reads: CASSPRTANEKLFF. The CDR3 DNA reads as TGTGCCAGCTCACCAAGGACAGCGAATGAAAAACTGTTTTTT. The chain employs TRBV18 and TRBJ1-4; TRBD1 is a possible D gene (6 bases). Trimming took off 2 bases at V and 5 bases at J, with 9 bases between the two ends. The germline V gene has CDR1 KGHSH and CDR2 LQKENI. The CDR3 has 14 amino acids.

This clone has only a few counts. The DNA for the CDR3 is TGTGCCAGCAGCCCGGGACAGAGTACTAACTATGGCTACACCTTC. As protein: CASSPGQSTNYGYTF. The chain couples TRBV5-5 to TRBJ1-2, with TRBD1 identical over 7 bases. The CDR3 is made up of 15 amino acids. Germline CDR1 SGHKS, CDR2 YYEKEE (reference sequence). Trimming cost V 4 bases and J 0 bases; bases outside gene matches: 6.

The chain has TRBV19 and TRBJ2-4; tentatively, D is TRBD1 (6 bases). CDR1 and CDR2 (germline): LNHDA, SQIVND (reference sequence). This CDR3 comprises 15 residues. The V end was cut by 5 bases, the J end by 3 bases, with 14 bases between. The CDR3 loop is CASSPRTANKNIQYF. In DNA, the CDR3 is TGTGCCAGTAGTCCTAGGACAGCAAACAAAAACATTCAGTACTTC.

The CDR3 DNA reads as TGTGCCAGCAGCTTAGTGGCGGGCCGCTCTGGAAACACCATATATTTT. It is translated as CASSLVAGRSGNTIYF. This chain connects TRBV7-2 to TRBJ1-3; no clear D gene. The germline V gene has CDR1 SGHTA and CDR2 FQGNSA. The CDR3 extends over 16 amino acids. Trimming shortened V by 1 base and J by 0 bases, and 10 bases separated the two germline ends.

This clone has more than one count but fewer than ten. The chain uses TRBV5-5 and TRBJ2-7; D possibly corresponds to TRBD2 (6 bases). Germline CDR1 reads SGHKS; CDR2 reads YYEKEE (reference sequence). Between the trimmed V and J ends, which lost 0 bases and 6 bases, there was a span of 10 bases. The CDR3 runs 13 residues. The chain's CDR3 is CASSLVGGVEQYF. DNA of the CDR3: TGTGCCAGCAGCTTGGTCGGCGGGGTCGAGCAGTACTTC.

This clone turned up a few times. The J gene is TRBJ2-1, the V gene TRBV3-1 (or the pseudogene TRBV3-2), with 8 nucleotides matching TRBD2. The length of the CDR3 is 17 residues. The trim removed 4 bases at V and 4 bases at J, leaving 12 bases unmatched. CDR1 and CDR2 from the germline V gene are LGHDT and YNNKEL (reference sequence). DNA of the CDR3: TGTGCCAGCAGCCCCTTGGGTAGCGGGAAGACATACAATGAGCAGTTCTTC. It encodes CASSPLGSGKTYNEQFF.

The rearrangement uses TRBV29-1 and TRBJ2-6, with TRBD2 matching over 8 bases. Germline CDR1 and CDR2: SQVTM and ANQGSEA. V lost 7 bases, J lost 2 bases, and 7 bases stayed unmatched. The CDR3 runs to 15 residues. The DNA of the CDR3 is TGCAGCGCCAAGACTAGCGTGCCTGGGGCCAACGTCCTGACTTTC. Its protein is CSAKTSVPGANVLTF.

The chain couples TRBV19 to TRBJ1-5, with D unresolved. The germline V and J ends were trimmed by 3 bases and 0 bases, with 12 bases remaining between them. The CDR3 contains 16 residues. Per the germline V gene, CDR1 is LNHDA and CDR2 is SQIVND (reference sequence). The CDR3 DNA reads TGTGCCAGTAGTATGAGGCCGACCTATAGCAATCAGCCCCAGCATTTT. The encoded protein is CASSMRPTYSNQPQHF.